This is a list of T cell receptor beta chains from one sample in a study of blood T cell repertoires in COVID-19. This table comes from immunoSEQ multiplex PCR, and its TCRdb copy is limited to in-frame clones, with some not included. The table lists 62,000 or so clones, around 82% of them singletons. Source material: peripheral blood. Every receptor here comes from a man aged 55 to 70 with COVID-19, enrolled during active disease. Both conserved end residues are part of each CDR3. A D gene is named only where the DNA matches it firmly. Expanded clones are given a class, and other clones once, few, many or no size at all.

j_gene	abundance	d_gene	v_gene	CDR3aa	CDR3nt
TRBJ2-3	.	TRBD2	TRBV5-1	CASSLGLADTDTQYF	TGCGCCAGCAGCTTGGGGCTAGCGGACACAGATACGCAGTATTTT
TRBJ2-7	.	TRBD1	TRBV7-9	CASSLGTVSYEQYF	TGTGCCAGCAGCCTAGGGACAGTGAGTTACGAGCAGTACTTC
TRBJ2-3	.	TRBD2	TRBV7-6	CASSQEITRGDTQYF	TGTGCCAGCAGCCAAGAAATCACGCGGGGGGATACGCAGTATTTT
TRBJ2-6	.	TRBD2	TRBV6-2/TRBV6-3	CASSPLRGGLPGANVLTF	TGTGCCAGCAGCCCCTTGCGGGGGGGCCTCCCTGGGGCCAACGTCCTGACTTTC
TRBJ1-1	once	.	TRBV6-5	CASSSGGHTEAFF	TGTGCCAGCAGTTCGGGGGGGCACACTGAAGCTTTCTTT
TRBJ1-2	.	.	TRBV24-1	CATSSGFGYTF	TGTGCCACCAGTTCGGGATTTGGCTACACCTTC
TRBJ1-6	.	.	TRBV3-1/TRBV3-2	CASSQVVQGGSPLHF	TGTGCCAGCAGCCAAGTCGTGCAGGGCGGTTCACCCCTCCACTTT
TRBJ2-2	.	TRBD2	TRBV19	CASSALAGGITGELFF	TGTGCCAGTAGTGCCCTAGCGGGAGGTATCACCGGGGAGCTGTTTTTT
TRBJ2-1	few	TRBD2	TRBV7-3	CASSARGSGGNNEQFF	TGTGCCAGCAGCGCCCGAGGTAGCGGGGGAAACAATGAGCAGTTCTTC
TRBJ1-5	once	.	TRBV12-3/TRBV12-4	CASSRISRPQHF	TGTGCCAGCAGTAGAATTAGCAGGCCCCAGCATTTT
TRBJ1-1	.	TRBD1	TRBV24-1	CATSETLHFTQGWVTEAFF	TGTGCCACCAGTGAGACACTCCATTTTACACAGGGGTGGGTCACTGAAGCTTTCTTT
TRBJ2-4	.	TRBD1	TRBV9	CASSVKPGGADIQYF	TGTGCCAGCAGCGTAAAACCAGGGGGCGCGGACATTCAGTACTTC
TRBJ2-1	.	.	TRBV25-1	CASSEDTVNNEQFF	TGTGCCAGCAGTGAGGATACAGTAAACAATGAGCAGTTCTTC
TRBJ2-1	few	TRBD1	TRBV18	CASARGGQGYEQFF	TGTGCCAGCGCACGGGGGGGACAGGGGTACGAGCAGTTCTTC
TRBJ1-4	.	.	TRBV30	CAWSPSPERGEKLFF	TGTGCCTGGAGCCCCTCCCCAGAACGAGGTGAAAAACTGTTTTTT
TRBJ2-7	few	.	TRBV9	CASSADSEQYF	TGTGCCAGCAGCGCCGACAGCGAGCAGTACTTC
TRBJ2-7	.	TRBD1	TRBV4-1	CASSQETGTGSRQTVYEQYF	TGCGCCAGCAGCCAAGAAACCGGGACAGGGTCTAGGCAGACAGTCTACGAGCAGTACTTC
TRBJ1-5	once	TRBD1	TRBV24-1	CAINDRDDQPQHF	TGTGCCATCAATGACAGGGATGATCAGCCCCAGCATTTT
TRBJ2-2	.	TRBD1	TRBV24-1	CATSDTGTGDFGELFF	TGTGCCACCAGTGATACTGGGACAGGGGATTTTGGGGAGCTGTTTTTT
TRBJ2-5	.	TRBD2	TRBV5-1	CASSNLGLAGAETQYF	TGCGCCAGCAGCAATCTCGGACTAGCGGGAGCGGAGACCCAGTACTTC
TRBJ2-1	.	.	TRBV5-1	CASSGTRALNEQFF	TGCGCCAGCAGCGGGACTCGTGCCCTAAATGAGCAGTTCTTC
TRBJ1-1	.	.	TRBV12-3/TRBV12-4	CASSKQGLPEAFF	TGTGCCAGCAGTAAGCAGGGTCTCCCTGAAGCTTTCTTT
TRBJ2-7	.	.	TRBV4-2	CASSQDSYEQYF	TGTGCCAGCAGCCAAGACAGCTACGAGCAGTACTTC
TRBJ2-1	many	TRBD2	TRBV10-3	CAISDASGGNEQFF	TGTGCCATCAGTGACGCCAGCGGGGGGAATGAGCAGTTCTTC
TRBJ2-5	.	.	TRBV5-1	CASSSQGDWETQYF	TGCGCCAGCAGCTCACAGGGCGATTGGGAGACCCAGTACTTC
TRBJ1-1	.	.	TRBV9	CASSVGQGITEAFF	TGTGCCAGCAGCGTAGGCCAGGGGATCACTGAAGCTTTCTTT
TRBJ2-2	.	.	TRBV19	CASSGTGLRSGELFF	TGTGCCAGTAGCGGAACAGGGTTACGTAGCGGGGAGCTGTTTTTT
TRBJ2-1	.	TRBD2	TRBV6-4	CASSVLAGDYNEQFF	TGTGCCAGCAGTGTCCTAGCGGGGGATTACAATGAGCAGTTCTTC
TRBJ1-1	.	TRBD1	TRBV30	CAWGQAFTEAFF	TGTGCCTGGGGACAGGCGTTCACTGAAGCTTTCTTT
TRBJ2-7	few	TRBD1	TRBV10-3	CAIQGDRAIYEQYF	TGTGCCATCCAGGGGGACAGGGCCATTTACGAGCAGTACTTC
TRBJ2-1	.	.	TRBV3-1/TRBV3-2	CASRLGASEQFF	TGTGCCAGCAGGTTAGGGGCCAGCGAGCAGTTCTTC
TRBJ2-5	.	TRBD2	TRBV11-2	CASSPAGVASIETQYF	TGTGCCAGCAGCCCAGCGGGGGTGGCCTCCATAGAGACCCAGTACTTC
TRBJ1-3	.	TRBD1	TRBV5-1	CASSRDRPGNTIYF	TGCGCCAGCAGCCGGGACAGGCCTGGAAACACCATATATTTT
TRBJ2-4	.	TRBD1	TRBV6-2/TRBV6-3	CASSIPGGAKNIQYF	TGTGCCAGCAGTATTCCAGGGGGCGCCAAAAACATTCAGTACTTC
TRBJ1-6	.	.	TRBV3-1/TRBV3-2	CASSQQGKGISPLHF	TGTGCCAGCAGCCAGCAGGGGAAGGGGATTTCACCCCTCCACTTT
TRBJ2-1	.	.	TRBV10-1	CASSVVQNYNEQFF	TGCGCCAGCAGTGTGGTACAGAATTACAATGAGCAGTTCTTC
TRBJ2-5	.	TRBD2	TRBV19	CASRGGGLQETQYF	TGTGCCAGTAGGGGCGGGGGTCTTCAAGAGACCCAGTACTTC
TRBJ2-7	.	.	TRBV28	CASSLWAAAYEQYF	TGTGCCAGCAGTTTATGGGCAGCGGCCTACGAGCAGTACTTC
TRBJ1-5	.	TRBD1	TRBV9	CASSRQGSYQPQHF	TGTGCCAGCAGCCGACAGGGCTCATATCAGCCCCAGCATTTT
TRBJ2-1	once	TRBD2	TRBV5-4	CASSLRGGGRNEQFF	TGTGCCAGCAGCTTGCGCGGGGGGGGAAGGAATGAGCAGTTCTTC
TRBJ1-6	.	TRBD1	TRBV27	CASSRDRYSPLHF	TGTGCCAGCAGCCGGGACAGATATTCACCCCTCCACTTT
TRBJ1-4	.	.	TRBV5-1	CASSLTSATNEKLFF	TGCGCCAGCAGCTTGACGAGCGCAACTAATGAAAAACTGTTTTTT
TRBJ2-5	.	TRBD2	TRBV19	CASSTHFLAGEETQYF	TGTGCCAGTAGTACTCATTTCCTAGCGGGTGAAGAGACCCAGTACTTC
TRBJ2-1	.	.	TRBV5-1	CASSFPSDEQFF	TGCGCCAGCAGCTTTCCGAGCGATGAGCAGTTCTTC
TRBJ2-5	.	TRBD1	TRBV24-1	CATSERDRPGGTQYF	TGTGCCACCAGTGAACGGGACAGACCCGGAGGGACCCAGTACTTC
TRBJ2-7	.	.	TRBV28	CASSFGGDEQYF	TGTGCCAGCAGTTTCGGAGGGGACGAGCAGTACTTC
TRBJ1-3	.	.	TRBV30	CAWSVQGDTIYF	TGTGCCTGGAGTGTACAGGGAGACACCATATATTTT
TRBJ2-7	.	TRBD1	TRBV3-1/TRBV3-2	CASSHNGPAGTGEQYF	TGTGCCAGCAGCCACAACGGTCCGGCCGGGACAGGGGAACAGTACTTC
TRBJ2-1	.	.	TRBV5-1	CASSLEGARNEQFF	TGCGCCAGCAGCTTGGAAGGGGCGCGGAATGAGCAGTTCTTC
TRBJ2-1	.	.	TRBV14	CASSQTGWSGRSYNEQFF	TGTGCCAGCAGCCAAACCGGGTGGAGCGGGCGCTCCTACAATGAGCAGTTCTTC
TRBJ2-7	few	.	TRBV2	CASRRGYEQYF	TGTGCCAGCAGAAGGGGCTACGAGCAGTACTTC
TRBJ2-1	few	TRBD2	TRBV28	CASSLAGGETEQFF	TGTGCCAGCAGTTTAGCTGGGGGGGAAACTGAGCAGTTCTTC
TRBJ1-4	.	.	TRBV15	CATSRDLAEKLFF	TGTGCCACCAGCAGAGATCTGGCTGAAAAACTGTTTTTT
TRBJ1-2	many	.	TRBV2	CASSESRTSNGYTF	TGTGCCAGCAGTGAATCCCGGACAAGTAATGGCTACACCTTC
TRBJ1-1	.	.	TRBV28	CASSPPGGNTEAFF	TGTGCCAGCAGTCCCCCGGGGGGGAACACTGAAGCTTTCTTT
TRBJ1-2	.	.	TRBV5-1	CASSLAGRASGYTF	TGCGCCAGCAGCTTGGCGGGGAGGGCTAGCGGCTACACCTTC
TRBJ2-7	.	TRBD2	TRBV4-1	CASSQDGGEVIEQYF	TGCGCCAGCAGCCAAGACGGGGGGGAGGTAATTGAGCAGTACTTC
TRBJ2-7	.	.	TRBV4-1	CASSQVDAGEQYF	TGCGCCAGCAGCCAAGTCGATGCGGGCGAGCAGTACTTC